These 15 T cell receptor beta chains share one sample of origin, sequenced in a study of blood T cell repertoires in COVID-19. Generated by immunoSEQ multiplex PCR, the TCRdb table keeps only in-frame clones and is missing some. The sample includes some 74,000 clones, about 83% seen only once; the top ten take around two fifths. Sequenced material: peripheral blood. The receptors come from an older man with acute or convalescent COVID-19.

The chain links TRBV11-2 to TRBJ2-5, with D perhaps TRBD2 (6 bases). CDR3 length: 15 amino acids. V was clipped by 3 bases and J by 5 bases, with 16 bases between them. Germline V gene data show CDR1 as SGHAT and CDR2 as FQNNGV. The CDR3 coding sequence is TGTGCCAGCAGCTTGGCCGGGACTCCAGCGGAGACCCAGTACTTC. Its protein product is CASSLAGTPAETQYF.

The gene calls are TRBV7-2 and TRBJ1-2, with no clear D. The CDR3 consists of 13 residues. Germline-derived CDR1 and CDR2 are SGHTA and FQGNSA. V lost 8 bases to trimming and J lost 3 bases, with 13 bases between them. In DNA, the CDR3 is TGTGCCAGCCGTCGGGGAGGGCACTATGGCTACACCTTC. Protein sequence: CASRRGGHYGYTF. Looking up the rest from reference TRBV7-2 and TRBJ1-2 gives the full variable domain: GAGVSQSPSNKVTEKGKDVELRCDPISGHTALYWYRQSLGQGLEFLIYFQGNSAPDKSGLPSDRFSAERTGGSVSTLTIQRTQQEDSAVYLCASRRGGHYGYTFGSGTRLTVV.

The chain joins TRBV5-6 to TRBJ1-2, with 8 positions matching TRBD1. Germline V gene data show CDR1 as SGHDT and CDR2 as YYEEEE. After removal of 4 bases from V and 8 bases from J, the junction contained 16 bases not matched to a gene. This CDR3 contains 16 residues. CDR3 sequence: CASSLGTGLTYVGYTF. As DNA, the CDR3 is TGTGCCAGCAGCCTGGGGACAGGATTAACTTATGTGGGCTACACCTTC.

This chain links TRBV5-1 with TRBJ1-1, with 7 bases matching TRBD1. Unmatched junction bases numbered 15, after V lost 4 bases and J lost 0 bases. CDR1 and CDR2 (germline): SGHRS, YFSETQ. The CDR3 runs 18 residues. The CDR3 DNA sequence: TGCGCCAGCAGCGCCCCGGACGGGACAGCCCTACTGAACACTGAAGCTTTCTTT. Encoded protein: CASSAPDGTALLNTEAFF.

This clone has a single count. This specimen includes other DNA sequences encoding the same CDR3. CDR3 DNA: TGTGCCACCAGTGATCCCGGGACAGGGAACACCGGGGAGCTGTTTTTT. Translated, it gives CATSDPGTGNTGELFF. This chain connects TRBV24-1 to TRBJ2-2, with 8 positions matching TRBD1. Trimming cost V 3 bases and J 1 base; bases outside gene matches: 3. Germline V gene sequence: CDR1 KGHDR, CDR2 SFDVKD. The CDR3 spans 16 residues.

This clone appeared once. The gene calls are TRBV5-1 and TRBJ1-1; 7 nucleotides align to TRBD1. The CDR3 spans 13 residues. V was clipped by 4 bases and J by 1 base; unmatched bases: 1. Germline loops: CDR1 SGHRS, CDR2 YFSETQ. CDR3 sequence: CASSRDRNTEAFF. In nucleotides, the CDR3 is TGCGCCAGCAGCAGGGACAGGAACACTGAAGCTTTCTTT.

The chain has TRBV5-1 and TRBJ1-2, with TRBD1 as a possible D gene (5 bases). Germline assignment: CDR1 SGHRS and CDR2 YFSETQ. The CDR3 spans 14 residues. Trimming cost V 0 bases and J 7 bases, with 13 bases left between them. CDR3 region: CASSLALREGGYTF. CDR3 bases: TGCGCCAGCAGCTTGGCTCTCAGGGAGGGTGGCTACACCTTC.

The chain couples TRBV5-1 to TRBJ1-2; D remains ambiguous. Germline V gene sequence: CDR1 SGHRS, CDR2 YFSETQ. V dropped 0 bases and J dropped 0 bases, with 9 bases sitting between them. The CDR3 consists of 15 residues. The CDR3 DNA reads as TGCGCCAGCAGCTTGGCAGACGGGGCTAACTATGGCTACACCTTC. Residues: CASSLADGANYGYTF.

This clone was found once. J is TRBJ2-1 and V is TRBV7-6; TRBD2 matches 8 bases. Trimming removed 2 bases from V and 8 bases from J; junction bases left unmatched: 8. Germline V gene sequence: CDR1 SGHVS, CDR2 FNYEAQ. The CDR3 has 15 residues. The CDR3 DNA reads as TGTGCCAGCAGCTTACAGGGACTAGGATTAGATGAGCAGTTCTTC. Its protein is CASSLQGLGLDEQFF.

This sequence joins TRBV7-2 and TRBJ1-4; 8 bases are shared with TRBD1. Germline-derived CDR1 and CDR2 are SGHTA and FQGNSA. V trimming: 5 bases; J trimming: 7 bases; junction bases outside the gene matches: 9. The CDR3 is 15 amino acids. In DNA form, the CDR3 reads TGTGCCAGCAGCCCAAGGACAGGGCTGAGTGAAAAACTGTTTTTT. Protein product: CASSPRTGLSEKLFF.

V usage is TRBV7-2 and J usage is TRBJ2-1; 7 bases line up with TRBD1. V shed 5 bases and J 7 bases; nucleotides not matched to a gene: 11. This CDR3 is 15 amino acids long. CDR1 and CDR2 (germline): SGHTA, FQGNSA. The DNA of the CDR3 is TGTGCCAGCAGCGCTACAGGGGTTTCTAGAAATGAGCAGTTCTTC. This sequence encodes CASSATGVSRNEQFF.

This chain uses TRBV5-1 with TRBJ2-7, with D possibly TRBD1 on 6 matching bases. Germline CDR1 and CDR2: SGHRS and YFSETQ. Trimming cost V 7 bases and J 2 bases, with 10 bases left between them. CDR3 length equals 12 residues. The CDR3 nucleotides are TGCGCCAGCTCGGGACACACCTACGAGCAGTACTTC. Its protein is CASSGHTYEQYF.

In this sample, this clone turned up a few times. This chain uses TRBV19 with TRBJ1-5, with TRBD1 matching over 7 bases. Germline CDR1 LNHDA, CDR2 SQIVND (reference sequence). V shed 11 bases, J shed 5 bases, and the junction held 12 bases outside the gene matches. CDR3 length: 14 amino acids. The CDR3 nucleotides read TGTGCCGCCCGCAAGGGGGCTGAGGATCAGCCCCAGCATTTT. This codes for CAARKGAEDQPQHF.

The chain couples TRBV29-1 to TRBJ2-4; 7 bases are a match to TRBD1. Germline V CDR1 and CDR2: SQVTM, ANQGSEA. The CDR3 runs 12 residues. J gave up 8 bases and V 4 bases, and 5 bases lay outside the gene matches. CDR3 sequence: CSVVRGGDIQYF. The CDR3 bases are TGCAGCGTTGTACGAGGGGGCGACATTCAGTACTTC. Using reference TRBV29-1 and TRBJ2-4 for the parts outside the CDR3, the full variable domain is SAVISQKPSRDICQRGTSLTIQCQVDSQVTMMFWYRQQPGQSLTLIATANQGSEATYESGFVIDKFPISRPNLTFSTLTVSNMSPEDSSIYLCSVVRGGDIQYFGAGTRLSVL.

Regarding this clone: This sample includes further DNA sequences coding for the same CDR3. V gene TRBV5-1 combines with J gene TRBJ2-5; a possible D gene is TRBD2 (6 bases). Germline CDR1 is SGHRS and CDR2 is YFSETQ. The CDR3 extends over 14 amino acids. V was pared by 2 bases and J by 2 bases, with 10 bases between. CDR3 sequence: CASSFAGQQETQYF. The CDR3 nucleotides read TGCGCCAGCAGCTTCGCGGGGCAGCAAGAGACCCAGTACTTC.